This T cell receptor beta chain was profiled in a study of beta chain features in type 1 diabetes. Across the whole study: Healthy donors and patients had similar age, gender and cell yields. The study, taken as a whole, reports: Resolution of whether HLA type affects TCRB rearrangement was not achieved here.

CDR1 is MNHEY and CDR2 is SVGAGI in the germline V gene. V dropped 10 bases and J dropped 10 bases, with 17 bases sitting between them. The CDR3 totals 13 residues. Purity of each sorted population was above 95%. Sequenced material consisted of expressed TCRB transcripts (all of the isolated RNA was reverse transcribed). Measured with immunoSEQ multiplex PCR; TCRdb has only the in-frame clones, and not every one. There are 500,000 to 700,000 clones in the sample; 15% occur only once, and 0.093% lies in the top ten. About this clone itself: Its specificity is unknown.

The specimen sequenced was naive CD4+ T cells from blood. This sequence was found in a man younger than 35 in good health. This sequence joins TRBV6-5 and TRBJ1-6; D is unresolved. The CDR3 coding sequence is TGTGCCACCTCAACCCAAGGAGGGTCACCCCTCCACTTT. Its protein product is CATSTQGGSPLHF.